This T cell receptor beta chain was sequenced for a study of PD-1 blockade in classical Hodgkin lymphoma. This table comes from immunoSEQ multiplex PCR, and its TCRdb copy is limited to in-frame clones, with some not included. This table holds more than 15,000 clones, roughly 67% found once. In this sample, this clone turned up once. Its target is unknown. Study-level findings and limits: Whatever underlies the repertoire differences (possibly disease activity or prior therapy) remains undefined.

Germline-derived CDR1 and CDR2 are LGHNT and FRNRAP. Trimming stripped 6 bases from V and 4 bases from J, with 12 bases between. The CDR3 has 13 amino acids. Autologous stem cell transplantation was followed by relapse in every patient, and brentuximab vedotin exposure varied. V gene TRBV12-5 combines with J gene TRBJ1-1; TRBD1 might be the D (5 bases). This TCR came from a human donor with classical Hodgkin lymphoma. Sequencing was performed on peripheral blood mononuclear cells (PBMCs), taken before the second cycle of nivolumab. In DNA, the CDR3 is TGTGCTAGTGGGGTAGACAGCGGCACTGAAGCTTTCTTT. Encoded protein: CASGVDSGTEAFF.